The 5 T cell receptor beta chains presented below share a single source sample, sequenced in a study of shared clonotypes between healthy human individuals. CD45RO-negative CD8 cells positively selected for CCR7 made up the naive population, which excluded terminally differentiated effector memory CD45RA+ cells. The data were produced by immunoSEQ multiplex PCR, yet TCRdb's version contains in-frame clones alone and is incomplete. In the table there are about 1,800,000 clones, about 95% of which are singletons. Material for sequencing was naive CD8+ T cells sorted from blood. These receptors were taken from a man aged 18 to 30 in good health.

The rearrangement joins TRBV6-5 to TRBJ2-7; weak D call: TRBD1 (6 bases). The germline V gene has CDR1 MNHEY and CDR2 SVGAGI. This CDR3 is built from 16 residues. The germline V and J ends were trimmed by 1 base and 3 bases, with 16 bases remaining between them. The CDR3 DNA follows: TGTGCCAGCAGTTACTGGGATCCAGGGGAGAGCTACGAGCAGTACTTC. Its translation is CASSYWDPGESYEQYF.

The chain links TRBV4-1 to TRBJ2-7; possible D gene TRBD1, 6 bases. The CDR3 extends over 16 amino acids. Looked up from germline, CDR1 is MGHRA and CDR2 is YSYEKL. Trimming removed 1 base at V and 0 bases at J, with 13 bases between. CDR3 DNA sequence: TGCGCCAGCAGCCAAGGGGGGCAGGGCCTCTCCTACGAGCAGTACTTC. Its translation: CASSQGGQGLSYEQYF.

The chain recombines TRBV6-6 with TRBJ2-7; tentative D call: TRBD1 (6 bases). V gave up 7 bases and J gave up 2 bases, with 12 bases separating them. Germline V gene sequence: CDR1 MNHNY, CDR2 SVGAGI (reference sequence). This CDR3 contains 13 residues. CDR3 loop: CASTLQGPYEQYF. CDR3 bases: TGTGCCAGCACCCTACAGGGACCCTACGAGCAGTACTTC.

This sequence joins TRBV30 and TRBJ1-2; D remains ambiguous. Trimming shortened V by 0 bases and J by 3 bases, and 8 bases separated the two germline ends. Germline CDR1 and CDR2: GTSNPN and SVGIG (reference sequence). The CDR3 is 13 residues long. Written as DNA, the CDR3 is TGTGCCTGGAGTGTAGTGCCCTACTATGGCTACACCTTC. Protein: CAWSVVPYYGYTF. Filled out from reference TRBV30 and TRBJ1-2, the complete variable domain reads SQTIHQWPATLVQPVGSPLSLECTVEGTSNPNLYWYRQAAGRGLQLLFYSVGIGQISSEVPQNLSASRPQDRQFILSSKKLLLSDSGFYLCAWSVVPYYGYTFGSGTRLTVV.

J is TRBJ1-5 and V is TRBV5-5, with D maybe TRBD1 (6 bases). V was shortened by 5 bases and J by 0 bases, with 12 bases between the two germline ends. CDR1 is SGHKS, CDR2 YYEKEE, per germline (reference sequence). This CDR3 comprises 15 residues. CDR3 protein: CASSLGTLSNQPQHF. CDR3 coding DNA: TGTGCCAGCAGTCTAGGGACACTTAGCAATCAGCCCCAGCATTTT. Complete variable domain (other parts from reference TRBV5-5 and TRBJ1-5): DAGVTQSPTHLIKTRGQQVTLRCSPISGHKSVSWYQQVLGQGPQFIFQYYEKEERGRGNFPDRFSARQFPNYSSELNVNALLLGDSALYLCASSLGTLSNQPQHFGDGTRLSIL.